Listed below are T cell receptor beta chains from one sample, sequenced in a study of T cell responses to AZD1222 COVID-19 vaccine. The table came from immunoSEQ multiplex PCR; TCRdb's copy has only in-frame clones and leaves some out. Here the sample spans approximately 100,000 clones, 85% being singletons. The sample here was peripheral blood, taken 28 days after the second AZD1222 dose. These receptors were obtained from an adult who received the AZD1222 COVID-19 vaccine. CDR3s include the opening cysteine and the closing phenylalanine or tryptophan. D genes are given only for firm matches. Only part of the rows carry a size: once, few, many, or a class if the clone is expanded.

TRBV5-1	TRBJ2-3	-	-	CASSLDRSTDTQYF	TGCGCCAGCAGCTTGGACAGATCCACAGATACGCAGTATTTT
TRBV10-1	TRBJ2-3	TRBD2	-	CASSESISSGRRADTQYF	TGCGCCAGCAGTGAGTCGATATCTAGCGGGAGACGCGCAGATACGCAGTATTTT
TRBV7-3	TRBJ2-7	-	-	CASSANYAYEQYF	TGTGCCAGCAGTGCTAACTACGCCTACGAGCAGTACTTC
TRBV6-2/TRBV6-3	TRBJ1-1	-	-	CASSHNTEAFF	TGTGCCAGCAGCCATAACACTGAAGCTTTCTTT
TRBV19	TRBJ2-4	TRBD1	-	CASRGTGERAKNIQYF	TGTGCCAGTAGGGGAACAGGGGAGAGAGCCAAAAACATTCAGTACTTC
TRBV19	TRBJ2-7	-	-	CASSIGPIDEQYF	TGTGCCAGTAGTATAGGGCCCATAGACGAGCAGTACTTC
TRBV28	TRBJ1-1	TRBD1	few	CASSNEGQVNTEAFF	TGTGCCAGCAGTAATGAGGGACAGGTGAACACTGAAGCTTTCTTT
TRBV25-1	TRBJ2-7	-	-	CASRGPRSYEQYF	TGTGCCAGCAGGGGCCCGAGGTCCTACGAGCAGTACTTC
TRBV9	TRBJ1-1	-	-	CASSQGSNTEAFF	TGTGCCAGCAGCCAGGGTTCGAACACTGAAGCTTTCTTT
TRBV7-6	TRBJ2-7	TRBD1	once	CASSLGAGTGGDEQYF	TGTGCCAGCAGCTTAGGGGCCGGGACAGGTGGTGACGAGCAGTACTTC
TRBV18	TRBJ1-1	-	-	CASSPEPGFGTEAFF	TGTGCCAGCTCACCCGAACCAGGGTTTGGAACTGAAGCTTTCTTT
TRBV7-9	TRBJ1-3	TRBD1	-	CASSSSDRGKVSSGNTIYF	TGTGCCAGCAGCTCATCGGACAGGGGGAAAGTATCTTCTGGAAACACCATATATTTT
TRBV7-9	TRBJ2-3	TRBD2	-	CASSDGTSGGYTDTQYF	TGTGCCAGCAGCGATGGGACTAGCGGGGGCTACACAGATACGCAGTATTTT
TRBV10-3	TRBJ2-7	-	few	CAISATGISNEQYF	TGTGCCATCAGTGCTACAGGGATCAGCAACGAGCAGTACTTC
TRBV19	TRBJ1-2	-	few	CASSTETHNYGYTF	TGTGCCAGTAGTACCGAGACACACAACTATGGCTACACCTTC
TRBV29-1	TRBJ2-1	-	-	CSVVTGPLRHNEQFF	TGCAGCGTTGTCACAGGCCCCCTACGGCACAATGAGCAGTTCTTC
TRBV15	TRBJ1-4	TRBD1	-	CATSRVRGPNEKLFF	TGTGCCACCAGCAGAGTCAGGGGGCCTAATGAAAAACTGTTTTTT
TRBV7-3	TRBJ2-2	TRBD1	-	CASSPPGTANTGELFF	TGTGCCAGCAGCCCCCCCGGGACAGCGAACACCGGGGAGCTGTTTTTT
TRBV5-5	TRBJ2-1	-	-	CASSLTGEVVEQFF	TGTGCCAGCAGCTTGACAGGGGAGGTGGTTGAGCAGTTCTTC
TRBV4-1	TRBJ2-5	-	-	CASSQDRFRETQYF	TGCGCCAGCAGCCAAGATAGATTTAGAGAGACCCAGTACTTC
TRBV6-6	TRBJ2-7	-	-	CASRLIQGYEQYF	TGTGCCAGCAGGCTGATACAGGGCTACGAGCAGTACTTC
TRBV28	TRBJ2-3	TRBD1	-	CASSLRTGWGPDTQYF	TGTGCCAGCAGTTTACGGACAGGGTGGGGGCCAGATACGCAGTATTTT
TRBV7-3	TRBJ1-5	-	-	CASSLGGAPNQPQHF	TGTGCCAGCAGCTTAGGGGGGGCGCCCAATCAGCCCCAGCATTTT
TRBV7-3	TRBJ1-1	-	-	CASSLYPPGLVTEAFF	TGTGCCAGCAGCTTATATCCTCCGGGCCTCGTCACTGAAGCTTTCTTT
TRBV5-3	TRBJ2-5	-	-	CARTSSETQYF	TGTGCCAGGACCTCCTCAGAGACCCAGTACTTC
TRBV14	TRBJ1-3	-	-	CASSPSGSGNTIYF	TGTGCCAGCAGCCCCTCCGGGTCTGGAAACACCATATATTTT
TRBV27	TRBJ1-4	TRBD1	-	CASSFWGQGKLFF	TGTGCCAGCAGTTTTTGGGGACAGGGAAAACTGTTTTTT
TRBV6-5	TRBJ2-1	-	-	CASSYSRAGEGEQFF	TGTGCCAGCAGTTACTCGAGGGCAGGGGAGGGTGAGCAGTTCTTC
TRBV6-5	TRBJ2-5	TRBD1	-	CASSHSTGLLETQYF	TGTGCCAGCAGTCACTCGACAGGGCTGTTGGAGACCCAGTACTTC
TRBV9	TRBJ2-7	TRBD2	-	CASSPSSGRRYEQYF	TGTGCCAGCAGCCCATCTAGCGGGAGGCGTTACGAGCAGTACTTC
TRBV5-4	TRBJ2-2	TRBD2	-	CASSPDSGRASTGELFF	TGTGCCAGCAGCCCTGATAGCGGGAGGGCCAGCACCGGGGAGCTGTTTTTT
TRBV7-7	TRBJ2-1	TRBD2	once	CASSLDLSGIGSYNEQFF	TGTGCTAGCAGCTTAGATCTTAGCGGGATCGGCTCCTACAATGAGCAGTTCTTC
TRBV11-2	TRBJ2-2	TRBD2	-	CASSPPGLANTGELFF	TGTGCCAGCAGCCCTCCGGGACTAGCGAACACCGGGGAGCTGTTTTTT
TRBV7-9	TRBJ1-1	-	-	CASSLVGPNTEAFF	TGTGCCAGCAGCTTAGTGGGGCCTAACACTGAAGCTTTCTTT
TRBV28	TRBJ1-2	TRBD1	few	CASIRNRDRVYGYTF	TGTGCCAGCATCCGAAACCGGGACAGAGTCTATGGCTACACCTTC
TRBV11-2	TRBJ1-1	-	few	CASTPLGGWNTEAFF	TGTGCCAGCACCCCCCTAGGGGGGTGGAACACTGAAGCTTTCTTT
TRBV2	TRBJ1-1	-	-	CASGLGVPMNTEAFF	TGTGCCAGCGGGCTGGGGGTGCCCATGAACACTGAAGCTTTCTTT